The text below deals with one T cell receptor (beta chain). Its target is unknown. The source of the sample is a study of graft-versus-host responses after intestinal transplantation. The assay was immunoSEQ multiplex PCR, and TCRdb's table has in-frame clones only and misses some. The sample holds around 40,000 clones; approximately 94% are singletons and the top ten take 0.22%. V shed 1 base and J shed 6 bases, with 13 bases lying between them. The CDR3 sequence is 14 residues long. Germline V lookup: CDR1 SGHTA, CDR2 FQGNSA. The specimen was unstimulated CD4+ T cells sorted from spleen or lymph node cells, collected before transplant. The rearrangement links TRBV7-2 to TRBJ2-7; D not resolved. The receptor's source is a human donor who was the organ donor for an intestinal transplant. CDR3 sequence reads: CASSLDPNNREQYF. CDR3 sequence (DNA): TGTGCCAGCAGCTTAGACCCCAATAATCGCGAGCAGTACTTC.